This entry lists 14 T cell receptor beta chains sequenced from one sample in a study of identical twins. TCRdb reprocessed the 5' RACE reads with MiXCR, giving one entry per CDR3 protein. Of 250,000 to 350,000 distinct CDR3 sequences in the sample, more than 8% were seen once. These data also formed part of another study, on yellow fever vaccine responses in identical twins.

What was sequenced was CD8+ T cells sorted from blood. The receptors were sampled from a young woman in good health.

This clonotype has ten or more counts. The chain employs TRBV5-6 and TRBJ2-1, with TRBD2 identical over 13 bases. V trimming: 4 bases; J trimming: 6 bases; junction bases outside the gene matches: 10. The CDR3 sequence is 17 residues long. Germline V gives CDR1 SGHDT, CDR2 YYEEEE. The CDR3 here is CASSHRLTSGGSNEQFF. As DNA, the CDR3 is TGTGCCAGCAGCCACCGTTTGACTAGCGGGGGGAGCAATGAGCAGTTCTTC.

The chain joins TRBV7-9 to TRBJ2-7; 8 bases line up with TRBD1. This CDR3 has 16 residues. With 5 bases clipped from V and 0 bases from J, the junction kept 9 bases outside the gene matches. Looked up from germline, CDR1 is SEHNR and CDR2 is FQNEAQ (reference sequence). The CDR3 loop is CASSAAGGRVSYEQYF. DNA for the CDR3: TGTGCCAGCAGCGCCGCAGGGGGCAGGGTCTCCTACGAGCAGTACTTC.

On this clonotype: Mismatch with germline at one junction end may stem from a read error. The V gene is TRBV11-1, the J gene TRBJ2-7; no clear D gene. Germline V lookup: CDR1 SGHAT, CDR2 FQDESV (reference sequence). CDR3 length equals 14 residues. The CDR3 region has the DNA TGTGCCAGCAGATTAGCCTACGGTACCTACGAGCAGTACTTC. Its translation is CASRLAYGTYEQYF.

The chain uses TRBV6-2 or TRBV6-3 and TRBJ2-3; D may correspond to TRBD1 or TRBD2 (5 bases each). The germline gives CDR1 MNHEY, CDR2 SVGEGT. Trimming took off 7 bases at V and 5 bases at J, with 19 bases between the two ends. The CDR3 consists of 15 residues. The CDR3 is CASIQPGAPRDTQYF. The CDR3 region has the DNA TGTGCCAGCATCCAACCCGGGGCACCTAGAGATACGCAGTATTTT.

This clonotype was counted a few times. Here the CDR3 reads CASRFGGGADTQYF. CDR3 DNA: TGTGCCAGCAGGTTCGGCGGGGGAGCAGATACGCAGTATTTT. This chain uses TRBV7-3 with TRBJ2-3; the match to TRBD2 covers 7 bases. V was clipped by 6 bases and J by 4 bases; unmatched bases: 7. CDR1 and CDR2 from the germline V gene are SGHTA and FQGTGA. The CDR3 is 14 amino acids. The full variable domain, rest sourced from reference TRBV7-3 and TRBJ2-3, is GAGVSQTPSNKVTEKGKYVELRCDPISGHTALYWYRQSLGQGPEFLIYFQGTGAADDSGLPNDRFFAVRPEGSVSTLKIQRTERGDSAVYLCASRFGGGADTQYFGPGTRLTVL.

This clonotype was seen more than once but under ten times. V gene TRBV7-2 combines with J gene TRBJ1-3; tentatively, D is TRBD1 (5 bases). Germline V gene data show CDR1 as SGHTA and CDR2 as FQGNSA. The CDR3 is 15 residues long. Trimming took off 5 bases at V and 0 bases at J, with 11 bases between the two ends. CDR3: CASSLDIYSGNTIYF. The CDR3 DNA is TGTGCCAGCAGCCTGGACATCTACTCTGGAAACACCATATATTTT.

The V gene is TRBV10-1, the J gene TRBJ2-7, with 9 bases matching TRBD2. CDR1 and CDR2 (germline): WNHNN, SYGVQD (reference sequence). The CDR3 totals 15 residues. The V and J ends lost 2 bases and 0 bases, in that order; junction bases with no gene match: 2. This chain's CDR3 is CASSEVAGASYEQYF. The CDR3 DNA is TGCGCCAGCAGTGAGGTAGCGGGGGCCTCCTACGAGCAGTACTTC.

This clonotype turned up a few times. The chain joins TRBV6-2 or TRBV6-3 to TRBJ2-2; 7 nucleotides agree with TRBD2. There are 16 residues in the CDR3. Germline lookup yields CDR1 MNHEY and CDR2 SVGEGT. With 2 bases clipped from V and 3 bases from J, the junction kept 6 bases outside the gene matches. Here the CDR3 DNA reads TGTGCCAGCAGTTACGCTACCGCGGGGGACACCGGGGAGCTGTTTTTT. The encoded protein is CASSYATAGDTGELFF.

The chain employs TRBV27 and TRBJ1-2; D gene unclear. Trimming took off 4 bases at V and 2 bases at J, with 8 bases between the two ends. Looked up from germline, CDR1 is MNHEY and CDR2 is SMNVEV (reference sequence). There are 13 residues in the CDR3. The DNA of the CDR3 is TGTGCCAGCAGTTACGGCCAGAACTATGGCTACACCTTC. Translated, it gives CASSYGQNYGYTF.

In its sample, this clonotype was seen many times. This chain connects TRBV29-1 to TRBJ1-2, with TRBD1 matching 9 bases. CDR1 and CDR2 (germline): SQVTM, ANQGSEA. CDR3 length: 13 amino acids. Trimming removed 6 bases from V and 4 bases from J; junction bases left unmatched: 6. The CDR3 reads CSVLEQGAYGYTF. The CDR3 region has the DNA TGCAGCGTACTCGAACAGGGGGCCTATGGCTACACCTTC.

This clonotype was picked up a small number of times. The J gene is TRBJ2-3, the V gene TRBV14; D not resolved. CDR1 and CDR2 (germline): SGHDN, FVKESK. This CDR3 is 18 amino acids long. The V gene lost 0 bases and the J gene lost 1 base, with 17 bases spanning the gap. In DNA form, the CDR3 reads TGTGCCAGCAGCCAAGATAGGGCAACCCTTCGGGGCACAGATACGCAGTATTTT. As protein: CASSQDRATLRGTDTQYF.

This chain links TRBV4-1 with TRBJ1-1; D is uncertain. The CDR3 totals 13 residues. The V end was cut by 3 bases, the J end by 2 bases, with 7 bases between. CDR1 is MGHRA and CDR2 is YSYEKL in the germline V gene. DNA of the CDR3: TGCGCCAGCAGCCAGGGCATCAACACTGAAGCTTTCTTT. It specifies CASSQGINTEAFF.

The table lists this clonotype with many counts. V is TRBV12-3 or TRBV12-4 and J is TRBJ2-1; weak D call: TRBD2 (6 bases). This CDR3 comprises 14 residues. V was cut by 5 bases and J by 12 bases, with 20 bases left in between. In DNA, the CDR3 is TGTGCCAGCAGTCTTACCCGACTAGGGCGAGGGCAGTTCTTC. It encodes CASSLTRLGRGQFF.

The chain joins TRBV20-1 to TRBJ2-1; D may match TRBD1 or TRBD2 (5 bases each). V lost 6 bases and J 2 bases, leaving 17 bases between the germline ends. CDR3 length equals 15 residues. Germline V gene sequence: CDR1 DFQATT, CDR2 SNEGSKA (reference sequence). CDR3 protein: CSAPTGGAAYNEQFF. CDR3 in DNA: TGCAGTGCCCCCACTGGGGGAGCCGCCTACAATGAGCAGTTCTTC.